A single TCR beta chain is shown here with its context. Measured with immunoSEQ multiplex PCR; TCRdb has only the in-frame clones, and not every one. The repertoire holds about 83,000 clones, with about nine tenths as singletons. This sample is drawn from a study of human versus mouse CDR3 diversity and MHC coevolution. V was shortened by 0 bases and J by 0 bases, with 9 bases between the two germline ends. CDR1 is SGDLS, CDR2 YYNGEE, per germline. CDR3 length: 15 residues. Cells were CD45RO-negative CD62L-positive naive CD4 T cells sorted from PBMCs. The chain recombines TRBV9 with TRBJ1-1; no clear D gene. This sequence was found in a person aged 30-69 years in good health. Sequenced: naive CD4+ T cells from blood. As to subset: CD45RO-negative CD62L-positive naive CD4 T cells. The CDR3, as DNA: TGTGCCAGCAGCGTAGTTCAAAGCATGAACACTGAAGCTTTCTTT. Translating gives CASSVVQSMNTEAFF.